This T cell receptor (beta chain) was found in a study of blood T cell repertoires in COVID-19 (TCRdb year 2020). The study in broad terms: Collaborator samples came from the United States, Italy and Spain and covered acute and convalescent phases of COVID-19. The prospective study material was composed of cDNA or gDNA derived from T cells, B-cell-depleted T cells, or PBMCs. Deeply sampled blood TCRbeta repertoires from subjects exposed to, actively infected with, or recovered from COVID-19 were included in the dataset. The repertoires were released in a freely available public database intended as a resource for research on the immune response to SARS-CoV-2. The samples were drawn from two sources: the first 160 participants of the ongoing ImmuneRACE study, and 1,000 to 1,500 subjects contributed by 6 global collaborators. A de-identified subject ID, COVID-19 status, age in years and sex were almost always included in the sample metadata. Where HLA class I and class II types were available, the types were taken from metadata supplied by the sample provider, not from assay-based typing.

The immunoSEQ Assay, a bias-controlled multiplex PCR, was used to amplify TCRbeta CDR3 regions from genomic DNA. The paper's data handling went like this. Within the assay, amplification of reference gene primers was used to estimate how many nucleated cells each sample contained. Sequence reads were collapsed and filtered to measure the absolute abundance of every unique TCRbeta CDR3 rearrangement. For each sample, productive Simpson clonality was calculated by taking the square root of Simpson's diversity index across productive rearrangements. TCRdb stores this immuneACCESS table with in-frame sequences only. Part of the clones is absent; in the studies checked, under half of the shortfall reflects unresolved V genes, and no reason is known for the rest. That table furnishes V, J and clone size, whereas the DNA furnished D and trimming. The sample data list roughly 220,000 clones, and 84% of these were observed just once. About 2.4% of the sample rests with the top ten.

Of note for this clone: Its antigen specificity is not known. No per-base quality is available; no much larger clone lies one base away.

Collaborating institutions collected whole blood in K2EDTA tubes following their own protocols. For TCRbeta analysis, collaborator samples were shipped as frozen whole blood, as isolated PBMCs, or as DNA extracted from either sample type. Study-wide conclusions, independent of this receptor: The quantity of clinical and demographic metadata differed by source and by participant and was supplied without curation.

Trimming accounts for 3 bases at V and 8 bases at J, while the number of junction bases matched to no gene is 5. Including cysteine and phenylalanine, the CDR3 has 15 amino acids. The only DNA kept is the CDR3, 45 bases in frame from the first base. The germline V gene (reference sequence) specifies LNHNV as CDR1 and YYDKDF as CDR2. The clonotype comes from a woman aged 55-69 years with acute or convalescent COVID-19. Material: peripheral blood. The V and J genes are TRBV15 and TRBJ1-4; TRBD1 agrees with 11 junctional bases. Here the CDR3 is given as CATSRDRDRGEKLFF. The bases read TGTGCCACCAGCAGGGACCGGGACAGGGGGGAAAAACTGTTTTTT.